This TCR beta chain is drawn from a study of a mutant IDH1 vaccine in newly diagnosed glioma (dated by TCRdb to about 2021). For the wider study: Patients received eight vaccinations in weeks 1, 3, 5, 7, 11, 15, 19 and 23, corresponding to visits V03 through V10. Vaccination was initiated 4-6 weeks after radiotherapy alone, or concurrently with temozolomide cycles in the chemotherapy-containing groups. The roughly 32 treated patients were approximately 60% male and approximately 40% female, with a mean age of around 40 years. Before enrollment, patients had received standard therapy of radiotherapy alone, temozolomide alone, or radiochemotherapy with temozolomide; most received the combination. Peripheral blood was collected at six visits: V03 (baseline), V05, V07, V10, V12 and V13. For exploratory analyses, around 23 treated patients had longitudinal TCRB deep sequencing done wherever samples were available. The research as a whole found: Pseudoprogression appeared unrelated to alterations in the top peripheral T cell clonotypes detected by TCRB sequencing. Immune responses induced by the vaccine were seen in approximately 93% of patients across multiple MHC alleles. Availability determined which PBMC samples were chosen for TCRB deep sequencing. The authors noted that analyses of patient blood samples could not be reproduced because of sample limitations.

V is clipped by 0 bases and J by 7 bases, and the sequence between their germline boundaries is 15 bases long. The germline V gene gives CDR1 as SGHAT and CDR2 as FQNNGV. Measured from the cysteine to the phenylalanine, the CDR3 is 15 residues long. Only CDR3 DNA is held: 45 bases, read in frame from base 1. Concerning this clone itself: The clone's antigen remains unknown. Base quality data are lacking; no much larger clone is found one base away.

The time point label here, explained by the study, means: week 5, during vaccination. Each vaccine dose, consisting of 300 ug of a 20-mer mutant IDH1 peptide in Montanide, was administered subcutaneously with topical imiquimod. Donors had newly diagnosed WHO grade 3 or 4 IDH1-mutant astrocytomas with loss of nuclear ATRX. The samples were drawn from NOA16, a multicentre, single-arm, open-label phase I trial in Germany that tested a mutant IDH1 peptide vaccine in humans for the first time. Genomic DNA for TCRB sequencing was extracted from EDTA blood using the DNeasy Blood and Tissue Kit. Libraries were made using the immunoSEQ multiplex PCR assay. Rearranged TCR beta chain sequences were amplified with the hsTCRB Kit following the manufacturer's protocol. An Illumina MiSeq was used to sequence the TCRB libraries. The paper's data handling went like this. The kit vendor's proprietary platform handled demultiplexing, trimming and gene mapping. TCRdb took this table from immuneACCESS and kept in-frame rearrangements with V and J called. Such tables lack part of the clones; where checked against another copy, unresolved V genes explain under half of the gap, and the rest is unexplained. V and J calls and clone size are copied from that table; D and trimming were computed from the DNA. This sample is represented by 30,000 to 40,000 clones; 75% to 85% of them were singletons. The leading ten clones occupy about 12% of the sample.

Recombination connected TRBV11-2 to TRBJ1-2; no D gene call is confident. This TCR was recovered from a man between 45 and 60 years old with glioma. The material was PBMCs, obtained from a glioma patient whose treatment included an IDH1 peptide vaccine. In nucleotides, the sequence is TGTGCCAGCAGCTTAGATCGGGCGGCGCTCGGTGGCTACACCTTC. It specifies CASSLDRAALGGYTF.